This TCR beta chain was observed in a study of CD4 T cells in relation to SARS-CoV-2 and coronaviruses. Across the whole study: Median patient age was nearly 40 years, spanning 21 to 72 years.

Overall study findings and caveats: Each donor contributed either pre-pandemic or post-infection samples, not both.

TCRdb's table, derived via immunoSEQ multiplex PCR, lists solely in-frame clones and lacks some. Of around 40,000 clones in the sample, 75% to 90% were seen once. Trimming pared 5 bases from V and 1 base from J, leaving 8 bases between. Germline V gene lookup returns CDR1 SGHTA and CDR2 FQGTGA. The CDR3 is made up of 13 amino acids. Worth noting for this clone: The target antigen is unknown.

CD4 enrichment then naive enrichment separated naive from memory CD4+ cells. This TCR was recovered from an adult with COVID-19. This chain connects TRBV7-3 to TRBJ1-1; perhaps TRBD1 as D (5 bases). Sequenced: naive CD4+ T cells from PBMCs, cultured in vitro. The subset here: naive CD4+ T cells isolated by negative enrichment. In DNA form, the CDR3 reads TGTGCCAGCAGCCTTACAGGGAACACTGAAGCTTTCTTT. Its protein is CASSLTGNTEAFF. Looking up the rest from reference TRBV7-3 and TRBJ1-1 gives the full variable domain: GAGVSQTPSNKVTEKGKYVELRCDPISGHTALYWYRQSLGQGPEFLIYFQGTGAADDSGLPNDRFFAVRPEGSVSTLKIQRTERGDSAVYLCASSLTGNTEAFFGQGTRLTVV.